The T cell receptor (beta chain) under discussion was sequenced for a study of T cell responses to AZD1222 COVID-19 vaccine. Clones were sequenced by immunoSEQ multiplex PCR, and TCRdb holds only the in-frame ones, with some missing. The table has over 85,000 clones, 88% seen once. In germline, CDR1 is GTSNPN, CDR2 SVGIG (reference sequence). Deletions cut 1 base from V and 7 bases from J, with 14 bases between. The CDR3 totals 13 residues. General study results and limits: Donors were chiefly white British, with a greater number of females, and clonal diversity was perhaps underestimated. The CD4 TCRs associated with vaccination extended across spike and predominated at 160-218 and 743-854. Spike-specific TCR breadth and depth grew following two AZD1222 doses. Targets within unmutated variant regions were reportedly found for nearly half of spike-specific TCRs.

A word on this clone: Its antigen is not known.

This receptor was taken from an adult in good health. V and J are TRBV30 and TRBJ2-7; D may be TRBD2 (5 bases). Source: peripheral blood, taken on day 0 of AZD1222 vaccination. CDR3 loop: CAWSAYSRGEQYF. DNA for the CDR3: TGTGCCTGGAGTGCCTACAGTCGGGGAGAGCAGTACTTC.